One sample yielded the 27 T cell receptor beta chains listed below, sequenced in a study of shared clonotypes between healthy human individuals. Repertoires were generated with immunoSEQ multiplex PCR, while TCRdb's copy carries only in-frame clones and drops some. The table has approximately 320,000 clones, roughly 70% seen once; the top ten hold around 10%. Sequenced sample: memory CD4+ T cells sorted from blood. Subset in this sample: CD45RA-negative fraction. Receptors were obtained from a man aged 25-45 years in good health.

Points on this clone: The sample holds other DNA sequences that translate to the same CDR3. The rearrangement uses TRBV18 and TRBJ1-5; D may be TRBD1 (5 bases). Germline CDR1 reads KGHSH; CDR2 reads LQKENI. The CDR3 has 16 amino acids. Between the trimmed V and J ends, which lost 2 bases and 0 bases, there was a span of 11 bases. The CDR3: CASSPVRGYSNQPQHF. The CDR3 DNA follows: TGTGCCAGCTCACCAGTACGGGGGTATAGCAATCAGCCCCAGCATTTT.

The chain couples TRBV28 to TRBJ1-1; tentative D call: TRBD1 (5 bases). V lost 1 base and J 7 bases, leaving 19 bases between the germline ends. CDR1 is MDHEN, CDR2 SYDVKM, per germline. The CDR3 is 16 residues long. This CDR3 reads CASSLFGRASAGEAFF. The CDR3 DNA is TGTGCCAGCAGTTTATTCGGCAGGGCATCGGCAGGTGAAGCTTTCTTT.

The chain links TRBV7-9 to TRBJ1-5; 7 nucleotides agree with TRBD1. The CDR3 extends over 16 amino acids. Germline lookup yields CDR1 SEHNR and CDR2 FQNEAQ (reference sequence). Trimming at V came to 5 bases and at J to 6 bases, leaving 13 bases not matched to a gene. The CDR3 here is CASSGWAGGSSQPQHF. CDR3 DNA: TGTGCCAGCAGCGGGTGGGCAGGGGGTTCTAGTCAGCCCCAGCATTTT.

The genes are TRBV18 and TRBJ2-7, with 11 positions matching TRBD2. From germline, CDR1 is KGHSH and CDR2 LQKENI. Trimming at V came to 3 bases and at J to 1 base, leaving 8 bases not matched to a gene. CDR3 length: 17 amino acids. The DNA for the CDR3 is TGTGCCAGCTCACCCCCTAGCGGGAGGTATGGGTCCTACGAGCAGTACTTC. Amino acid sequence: CASSPPSGRYGSYEQYF.

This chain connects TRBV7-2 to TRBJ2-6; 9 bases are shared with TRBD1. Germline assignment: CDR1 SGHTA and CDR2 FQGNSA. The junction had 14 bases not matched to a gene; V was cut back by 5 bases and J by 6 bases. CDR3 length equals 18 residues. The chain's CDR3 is CASSARGTGPLLANVLTF. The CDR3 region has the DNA TGTGCCAGCAGCGCCCGCGGGACAGGGCCTCTGTTGGCCAACGTCCTGACTTTC. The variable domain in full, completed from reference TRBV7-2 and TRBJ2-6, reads GAGVSQSPSNKVTEKGKDVELRCDPISGHTALYWYRQSLGQGLEFLIYFQGNSAPDKSGLPSDRFSAERTGGSVSTLTIQRTQQEDSAVYLCASSARGTGPLLANVLTFGAGSRLTVL.

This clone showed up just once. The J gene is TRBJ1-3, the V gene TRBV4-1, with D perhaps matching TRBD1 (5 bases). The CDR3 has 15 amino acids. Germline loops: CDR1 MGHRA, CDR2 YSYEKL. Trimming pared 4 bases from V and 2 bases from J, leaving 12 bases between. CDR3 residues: CASSRPGLTGNTIYF. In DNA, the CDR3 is TGCGCCAGCAGCCGCCCGGGACTTACTGGAAACACCATATATTTT.

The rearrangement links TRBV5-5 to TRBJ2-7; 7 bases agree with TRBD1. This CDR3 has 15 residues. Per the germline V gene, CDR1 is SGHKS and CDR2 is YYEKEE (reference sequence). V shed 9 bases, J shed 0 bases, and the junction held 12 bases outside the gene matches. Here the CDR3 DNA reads TGTGCCACTAACGAGGGGGCTATCCGCTCCTACGAGCAGTACTTC. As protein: CATNEGAIRSYEQYF.

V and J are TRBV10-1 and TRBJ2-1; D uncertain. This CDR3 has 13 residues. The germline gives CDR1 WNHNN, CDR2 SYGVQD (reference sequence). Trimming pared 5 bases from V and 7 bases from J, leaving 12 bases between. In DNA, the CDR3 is TGCGCCAGCAGTACTGGGGTCGGTAATGAGCAGTTCTTC. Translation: CASSTGVGNEQFF.

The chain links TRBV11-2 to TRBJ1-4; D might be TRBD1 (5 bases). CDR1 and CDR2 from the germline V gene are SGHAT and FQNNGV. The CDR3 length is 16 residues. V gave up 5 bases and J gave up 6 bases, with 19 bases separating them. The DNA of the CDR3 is TGTGCCAGCAGCCAGGTGACCGGGACTGACTATGAAAAACTGTTTTTT. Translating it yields CASSQVTGTDYEKLFF.

The CDR3 DNA follows: TGTGCCAGCAGTACATATATCAGCACTAACTATGGCTACACCTTC. Residues: CASSTYISTNYGYTF. The genes are TRBV2 and TRBJ1-2; no clear D gene. The CDR3 runs 15 residues. The V gene's germline CDR1 is SNHLY and CDR2 FYNNEI. Trimming cost V 5 bases and J 0 bases, with 13 bases left between them.

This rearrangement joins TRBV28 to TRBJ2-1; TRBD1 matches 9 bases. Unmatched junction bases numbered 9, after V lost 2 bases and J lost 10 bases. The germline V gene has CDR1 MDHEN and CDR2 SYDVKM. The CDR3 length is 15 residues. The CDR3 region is CASSLGDRVYGEQFF. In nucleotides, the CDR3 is TGTGCCAGCAGTTTAGGGGACAGGGTTTACGGGGAGCAGTTCTTC.

CDR3 bases: TGTGCCAGCAGCTATACCGGGACTAGCTTGTACAATGAGCAGTTCTTC. Translating gives CASSYTGTSLYNEQFF. The chain uses TRBV7-3 and TRBJ2-1, with 9 positions matching TRBD2. Germline V gene data show CDR1 as SGHTA and CDR2 as FQGTGA. The CDR3 runs to 16 residues. V was clipped by 4 bases and J by 4 bases; unmatched bases: 8.

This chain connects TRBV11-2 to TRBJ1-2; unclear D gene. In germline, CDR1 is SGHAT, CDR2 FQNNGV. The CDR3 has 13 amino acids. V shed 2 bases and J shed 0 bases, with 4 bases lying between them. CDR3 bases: TGTGCCAGCAGCTTATACACTAACTATGGCTACACCTTC. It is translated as CASSLYTNYGYTF.

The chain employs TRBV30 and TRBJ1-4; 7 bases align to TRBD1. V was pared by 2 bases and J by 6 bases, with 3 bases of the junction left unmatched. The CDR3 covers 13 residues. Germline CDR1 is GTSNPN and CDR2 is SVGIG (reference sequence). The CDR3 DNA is TGTGCCTGGAGTCGGACAGGTGATGAAAAACTGTTTTTT. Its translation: CAWSRTGDEKLFF.

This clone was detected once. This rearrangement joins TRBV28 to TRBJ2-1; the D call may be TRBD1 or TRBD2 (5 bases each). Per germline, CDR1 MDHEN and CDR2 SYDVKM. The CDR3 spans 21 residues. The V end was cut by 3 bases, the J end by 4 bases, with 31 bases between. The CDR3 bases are TGTGCCAGCAGTTTTTATTTGGGGCACGGGGAAAGGGGACCCCGATACAATGAGCAGTTCTTC. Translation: CASSFYLGHGERGPRYNEQFF.

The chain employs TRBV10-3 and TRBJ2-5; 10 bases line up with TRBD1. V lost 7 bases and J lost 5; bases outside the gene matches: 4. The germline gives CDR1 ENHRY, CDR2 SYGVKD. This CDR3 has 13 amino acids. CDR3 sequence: CAIKGTGEETQYF. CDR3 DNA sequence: TGTGCCATCAAGGGGACAGGGGAGGAGACCCAGTACTTC.

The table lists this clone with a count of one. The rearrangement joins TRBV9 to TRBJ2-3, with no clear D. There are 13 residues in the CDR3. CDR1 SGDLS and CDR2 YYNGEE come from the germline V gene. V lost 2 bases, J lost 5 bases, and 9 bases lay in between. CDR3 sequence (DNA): TGTGCCAGCAGCGTCCTCGTAGGAGATACGCAGTATTTT. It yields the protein CASSVLVGDTQYF.

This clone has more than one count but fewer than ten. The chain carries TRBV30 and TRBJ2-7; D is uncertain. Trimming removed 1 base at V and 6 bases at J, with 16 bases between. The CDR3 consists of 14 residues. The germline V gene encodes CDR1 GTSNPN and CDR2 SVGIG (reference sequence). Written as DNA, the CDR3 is TGTGCCTGGAGTGACCACCCGCGACACTCCGAGCAGTACTTC. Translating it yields CAWSDHPRHSEQYF.

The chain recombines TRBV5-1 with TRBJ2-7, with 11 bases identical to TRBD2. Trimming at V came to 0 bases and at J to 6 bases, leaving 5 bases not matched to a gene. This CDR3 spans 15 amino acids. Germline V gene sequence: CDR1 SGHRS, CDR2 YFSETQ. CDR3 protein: CASSLGGLAGGEQYF. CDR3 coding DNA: TGCGCCAGCAGCTTGGGGGGTCTAGCGGGAGGCGAGCAGTACTTC.

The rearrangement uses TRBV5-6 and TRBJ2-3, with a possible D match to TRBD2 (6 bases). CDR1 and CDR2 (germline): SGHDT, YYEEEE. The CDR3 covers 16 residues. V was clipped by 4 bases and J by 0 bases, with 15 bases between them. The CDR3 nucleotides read TGTGCCAGCAGCCCCCTCGGGGACTCTAGCACAGATACGCAGTATTTT. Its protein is CASSPLGDSSTDTQYF.

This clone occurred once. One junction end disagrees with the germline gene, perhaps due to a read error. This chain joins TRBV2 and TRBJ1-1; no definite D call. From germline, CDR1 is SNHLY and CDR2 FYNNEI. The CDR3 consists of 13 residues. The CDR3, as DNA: TGTGCCAGCAGTAAAGCCCAGAGCACTGAAGCTTTCTTT. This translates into CASSKAQSTEAFF.

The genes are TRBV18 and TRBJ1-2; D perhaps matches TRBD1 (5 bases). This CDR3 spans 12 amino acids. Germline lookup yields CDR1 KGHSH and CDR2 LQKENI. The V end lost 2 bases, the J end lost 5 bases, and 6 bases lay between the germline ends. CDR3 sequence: CASSPGGYGYTF. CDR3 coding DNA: TGTGCCAGCTCACCAGGGGGTTATGGCTACACCTTC.

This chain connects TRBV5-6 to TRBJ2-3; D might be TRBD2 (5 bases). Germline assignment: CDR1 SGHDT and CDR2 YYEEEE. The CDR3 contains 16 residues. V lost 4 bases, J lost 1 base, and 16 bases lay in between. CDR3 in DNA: TGTGCCAGCAGCCGACTGGCGGGCTTCGGCACAGATACGCAGTATTTT. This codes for CASSRLAGFGTDTQYF.

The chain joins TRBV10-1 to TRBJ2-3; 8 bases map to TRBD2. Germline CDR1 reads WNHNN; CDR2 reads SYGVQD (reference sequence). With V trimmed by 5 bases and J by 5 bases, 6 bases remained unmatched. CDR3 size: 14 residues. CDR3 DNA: TGCGCCAGCAGTACCGGGACTAGAGTAGATACGCAGTATTTT. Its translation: CASSTGTRVDTQYF.

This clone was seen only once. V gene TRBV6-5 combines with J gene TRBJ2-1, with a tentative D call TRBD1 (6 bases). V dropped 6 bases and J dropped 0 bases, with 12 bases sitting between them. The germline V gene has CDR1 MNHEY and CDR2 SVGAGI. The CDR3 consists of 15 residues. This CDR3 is CASRGRGSSYNEQFF. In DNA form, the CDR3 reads TGTGCCAGCAGGGGTAGGGGGAGCTCCTACAATGAGCAGTTCTTC.

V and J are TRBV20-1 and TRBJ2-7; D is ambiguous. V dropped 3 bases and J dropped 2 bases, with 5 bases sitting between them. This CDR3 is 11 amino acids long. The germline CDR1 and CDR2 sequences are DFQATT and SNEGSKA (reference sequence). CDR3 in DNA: TGCAGTGCTAGCGGAGCCTACGAGCAGTACTTC. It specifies CSASGAYEQYF.

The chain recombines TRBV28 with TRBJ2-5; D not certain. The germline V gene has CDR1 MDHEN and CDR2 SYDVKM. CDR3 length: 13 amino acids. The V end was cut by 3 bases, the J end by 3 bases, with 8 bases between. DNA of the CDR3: TGTGCCAGCAGTTTTCAGGAGAAAGAGACCCAGTACTTC. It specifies CASSFQEKETQYF.